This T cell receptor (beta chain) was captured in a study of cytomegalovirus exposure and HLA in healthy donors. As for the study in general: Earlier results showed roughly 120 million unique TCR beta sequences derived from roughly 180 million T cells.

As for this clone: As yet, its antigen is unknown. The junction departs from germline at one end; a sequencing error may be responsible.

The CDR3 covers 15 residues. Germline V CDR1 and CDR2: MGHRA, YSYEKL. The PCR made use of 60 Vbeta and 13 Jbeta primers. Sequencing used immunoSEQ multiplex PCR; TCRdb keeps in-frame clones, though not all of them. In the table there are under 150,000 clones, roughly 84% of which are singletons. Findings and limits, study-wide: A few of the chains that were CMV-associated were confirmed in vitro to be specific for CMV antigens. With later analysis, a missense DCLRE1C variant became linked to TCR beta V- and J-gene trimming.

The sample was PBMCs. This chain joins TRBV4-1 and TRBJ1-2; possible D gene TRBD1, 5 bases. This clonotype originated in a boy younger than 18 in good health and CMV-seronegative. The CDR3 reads CASSQEIGTDYGYPF. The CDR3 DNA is TGCGCCAGCAGCCAAGAGATAGGGACGGACTATGGCTACCCCTTC.